This TCR beta chain comes out of a study of immune evolution from preneoplasia to lung adenocarcinoma. General study points: Later-stage lesions seemingly showed higher T cell density and diversity than normal lung. Highest clonality occurred in KRAS-mutant, not EGFR-mutant or double wild-type, nodules. Top clone share appeared to fall from AAH through AIS, MIA, adenocarcinoma.

Note on this clone: Its antigen is as yet unknown.

TCRdb's table, derived via immunoSEQ multiplex PCR, lists solely in-frame clones and lacks some. The sample has more than 10,000 clones, 85% seen once; the top ten hold approximately 3.6%. The clonotype originates from a person aged 50 to 70 with lung adenocarcinoma. Sequenced material: FFPE tissue from an adenomatous hyperplasia lung lesion. Subset noted: atypical adenomatous hyperplasia (AAH), lung preneoplasia.

The CDR3 spells CASSLLQRASGNTIYF. The CDR3 DNA follows: TGCGCCAGCAGCTTGTTACAGCGGGCCTCTGGAAACACCATATATTTT. The chain joins TRBV5-1 to TRBJ1-3; D gene unclear. Germline-derived CDR1 and CDR2 are SGHRS and YFSETQ. The V and J ends lost 1 base and 0 bases respectively, with 11 bases between them. This CDR3 region has 16 residues.